This T cell receptor (beta chain) was sequenced in a study of T cell changes during pregnancy in multiple sclerosis. This clone has a handful of counts. Profiling relied on immunoSEQ multiplex PCR, and the TCRdb table lists in-frame clones only, not all of them. The sample carries 70,000 to 75,000 clones, 92% recorded once. Specimen: peripheral blood, collected in the second trimester of pregnancy. The clonotype comes from a female donor with multiple sclerosis, enrolled in a pregnancy study.

The CDR3 DNA sequence: TGTGCCAGCAGTGATTTGGGTCGGTTTTCAGACCCGGGCACTGAAGCTTTCTTT. Residues: CASSDLGRFSDPGTEAFF. The gene calls are TRBV2 and TRBJ1-1; D is ambiguous. The CDR3 contains 18 residues. Germline values: CDR1 SNHLY, CDR2 FYNNEI. V lost 3 bases and J lost 4, with 24 bases in between.